This TCR beta chain was retrieved from a study of blood T cell repertoires in COVID-19. Those enrolled, adults aged 18 to 89 years, came from about two dozen US areas. Within 2 weeks before study entry, exposed participants met a COVID-19 case. This CDR3 comprises 13 residues. V dropped 5 bases and J dropped 4; count of bases not matched to a gene: 5. CDR1 and CDR2 from the germline V gene are LNHDA and SQIVND (reference sequence). Per the authors' pipeline: Estimation of nucleated cell counts was performed using reference gene primer amplification. Sequencing was performed with immunoSEQ multiplex PCR; in TCRdb, only in-frame clones are kept and a portion is missing. The DNA was the basis for D and trimming; V, J and clone size are from that table. The sample yields approximately 250,000 clones, more than 85% seen once.

Material for sequencing was PBMCs or T cells enriched from blood (not recorded which). The chain couples TRBV19 to TRBJ2-7; 7 bases are shared with TRBD2. The TCR comes from a man in his forties who had been exposed to COVID-19. CDR3 in amino acids: CASSPGTIYEQYF. The CDR3 region has the DNA TGTGCCAGTAGTCCCGGGACTATATACGAGCAGTACTTC.